This TCR beta chain originates from a study of shared clonotypes between healthy human individuals. Assay: immunoSEQ multiplex PCR; the TCRdb copy retains only in-frame clones and omits some. The sample holds about 2 million clones, about 94% seen once. Terminally differentiated effector memory CD45RA+ cells were excluded from the naive CD8 cells, which were CD45RO-negative and positively selected for CCR7. This CDR3 has 15 residues. Germline V gene sequence: CDR1 SNHLY, CDR2 FYNNEI. Details on this clone: A read error may produce the germline difference seen at one junction end.

The source of this sequence is a man younger than 35 in good health. Sequenced input: naive CD8+ T cells sorted from blood. The V gene is TRBV2, the J gene TRBJ2-5, with D perhaps TRBD2 (6 bases). CDR3 loop: CASREGLAYGETQYF. DNA of the CDR3: TGTGCCAGCAGGGAAGGGCTAGCGTACGGGGAGACCCAGTACTTC.